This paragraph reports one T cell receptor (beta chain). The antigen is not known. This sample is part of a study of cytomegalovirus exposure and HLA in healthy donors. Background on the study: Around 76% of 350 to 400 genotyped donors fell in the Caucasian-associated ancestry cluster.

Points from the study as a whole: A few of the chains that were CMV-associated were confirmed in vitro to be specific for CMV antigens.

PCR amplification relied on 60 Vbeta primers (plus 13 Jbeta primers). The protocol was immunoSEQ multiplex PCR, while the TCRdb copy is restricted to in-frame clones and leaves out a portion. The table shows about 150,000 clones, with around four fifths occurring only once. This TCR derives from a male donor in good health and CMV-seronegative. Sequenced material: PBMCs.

Written as DNA, the CDR3 is TGTGCCAGCACCGGGAGGAGCTCCTACGAGCAGTACTTC. It translates to CASTGRSSYEQYF. The rearrangement joins TRBV6-5 to TRBJ2-7; 7 nucleotides agree with TRBD2. Germline V gives CDR1 MNHEY, CDR2 SVGAGI. Losses at the gene ends were 7 bases for V and 0 bases for J; bases not matched to a gene: 3. The CDR3 is 13 amino acids.